Presented here are 22 T cell receptor beta chains from one specimen sequenced in a study of breast tumors, draining lymph nodes, adjacent tissues. Breast cancer patients provided tissue from their axillary draining lymph nodes. TCRdb re-analysed the multiplex PCR reads in MiXCR, keeping a single row per CDR3 protein. The table records about 100,000 distinct CDR3 sequences, roughly 20% of them present only once. The source material was axillary lymph node tissue. All receptors derive from a female donor with breast cancer. Some clones in this sample may be carry-over from other donors' samples.

The CDR3 loop is CASSETGPADTQYF. DNA for the CDR3: TGTGCCAGCAGTGAGACAGGGCCCGCAGATACGCAGTATTTT. The chain employs TRBV6-4 and TRBJ2-3, with 7 positions matching TRBD1. Trimming at V came to 3 bases and at J to 4 bases, leaving 4 bases not matched to a gene. Germline V gene lookup returns CDR1 MRHNA and CDR2 SNTAGT. CDR3 length: 14 amino acids.

This clonotype appeared many times. The chain joins TRBV4-1 to TRBJ1-5; possibly TRBD1 for D (6 bases). Trimming shortened V by 1 base and J by 3 bases, and 19 bases separated the two germline ends. CDR1 and CDR2 from the germline V gene are MGHRA and YSYEKL. CDR3 size: 18 residues. The CDR3 coding sequence is TGCGCCAGCAGCCAAGGCGTGTTATTGGGGACATTCAATCAGCCCCAGCATTTT. This gives the protein CASSQGVLLGTFNQPQHF.

This clonotype was observed a few times. A clone one base away is much larger, so this may be a read error. This rearrangement joins TRBV29-1 to TRBJ2-7; D perhaps matches TRBD2 (5 bases). Between the trimmed V and J ends, which lost 3 bases and 2 bases, there was a span of 17 bases. CDR1 is SQVTM, CDR2 ANQGSEA, per germline. This CDR3 comprises 15 residues. This chain's CDR3 is CSVEFMAGPAYEQYF. In nucleotides, the CDR3 is TGCAGCGTTGAGTTTATGGCGGGCCCAGCCTACGAGCAGTACTTC.

This clonotype was seen at least ten times. The J gene is TRBJ2-7, the V gene TRBV11-2; D unclear. The CDR3 is 14 residues long. Looked up from germline, CDR1 is SGHAT and CDR2 is FQNNGV. The germline V and J ends were trimmed by 4 bases and 6 bases, with 16 bases remaining between them. The CDR3 spells CASSSDHFFSEQYF. The CDR3 bases are TGTGCCAGCAGCTCAGACCATTTCTTCTCCGAGCAGTACTTC.

This clonotype was seen many times. The J gene is TRBJ1-6, the V gene TRBV11-1, with a possible D match to TRBD1 (5 bases). V was trimmed by 8 bases and J by 7 bases, leaving 18 bases between them. This CDR3 is 15 amino acids long. The germline CDR1 and CDR2 sequences are SGHAT and FQDESV (reference sequence). CDR3 sequence reads: CASRTGYGQNSPLHF. CDR3 coding DNA: TGTGCCAGCCGAACTGGTTACGGACAAAATTCACCCCTCCACTTT.

This clonotype has a count of ten or more. The gene calls are TRBV6-1 and TRBJ2-7; D is unresolved. Germline CDR1 reads MNHNS; CDR2 reads SASEGT. The CDR3 is 11 amino acids. Trimming shortened V by 8 bases and J by 6 bases, and 11 bases separated the two germline ends. The CDR3 loop is CASFSVPEQYF. CDR3 in DNA: TGTGCCAGCTTCAGCGTGCCCGAGCAGTACTTC.

This clonotype was picked up many times. The chain recombines TRBV3-1 with TRBJ2-7; D perhaps matches TRBD1 (6 bases). The CDR3 sequence is 15 residues long. In germline, CDR1 is LGHDT, CDR2 YNNKEL (reference sequence). Trimming took 1 base from V and 6 from J, leaving 16 bases between them. The CDR3 sequence: CASSQAPSGAVEQYF. Written as DNA, the CDR3 is TGTGCCAGCAGCCAAGCCCCCTCAGGGGCGGTCGAGCAGTACTTC.

This clonotype was detected many times. The chain employs TRBV10-2 and TRBJ2-3, with 8 positions matching TRBD2. V lost 8 bases, J lost 5 bases, and 15 bases stayed unmatched. The CDR3 consists of 16 residues. The germline gives CDR1 WSHSY, CDR2 SAAADI. The CDR3 DNA reads as TGCGCCAGCGGGGACATAGCGGGGAAATCCTTAGATACGCAGTATTTT. It is translated as CASGDIAGKSLDTQYF.

This clonotype has a count of ten or more. The rearrangement joins TRBV7-2 to TRBJ2-2, with D unclear. Germline CDR1 and CDR2: SGHTA and FQGNSA. The CDR3 length is 15 residues. Between the trimmed V and J ends, which lost 0 bases and 7 bases, there was a span of 12 bases. CDR3 in amino acids: CASSLAFSVGGELFF. The CDR3 nucleotides are TGTGCCAGCAGCTTAGCGTTCTCAGTTGGCGGGGAGCTGTTTTTT.

This clonotype showed up just a few times. This could be a read error, since a much larger clone is one nucleotide away. The J gene is TRBJ1-2, the V gene TRBV11-2; no reliable D call. CDR1 is SGHAT, CDR2 FQNNGV, per germline. This CDR3 has 13 amino acids. This CDR3 reads CAGSPGRGDGYTF. The CDR3 DNA follows: TGTGCCGGCAGCCCTGGTCGTGGGGATGGCTACACCTTC.

The table lists this clonotype with a few counts. A much larger clone lies a single base off, so this may be a read error. This is likely a read error, given that the CDR3 carries no conserved phenylalanine or tryptophan at its end. J is TRBJ2-3 and V is TRBV20-1, with 7 bases that match TRBD2. This CDR3 region has 13 residues. The trim removed 6 bases at V and 0 bases at J, leaving 3 bases unmatched. Germline CDR1 DFQATT, CDR2 SNEGSKA (reference sequence). The CDR3 sequence: CSAQLASTDTQYL. As DNA, the CDR3 is TGCAGTGCCCAACTAGCGAGCACAGATACGCAGTATCTT.

This clonotype was seen ten or more times. The chain links TRBV5-1 to TRBJ2-1, with D hard to call. The germline V gene has CDR1 SGHRS and CDR2 YFSETQ. Deletions cut 6 bases from V and 1 base from J, with 8 bases between. The CDR3 is 13 residues long. CDR3 DNA: TGCGCCAGCACAATGGGGTCCTACAATGAGCAGTTCTTC. Encoded protein: CASTMGSYNEQFF.

Regarding this clonotype: A read error may produce the germline difference seen at one junction end. The genes are TRBV28 and TRBJ2-5, with TRBD2 identical over 10 bases. There are 17 residues in the CDR3. The germline CDR1 and CDR2 sequences are MDHEN and SYDVKM. In DNA form, the CDR3 reads TGTGCCTGCAGTTTAGGTTCTAGCGGGAGATACGGGGAGACCCAGTACTTC. Its protein is CACSLGSSGRYGETQYF.

This clonotype was observed at least ten times. This chain uses TRBV7-6 with TRBJ1-3; D remains ambiguous. Trimming cost V 4 bases and J 4 bases, with 11 bases left between them. There are 14 residues in the CDR3. Germline values: CDR1 SGHVS, CDR2 FNYEAQ. This chain's CDR3 is CASSSDHGGNTIYF. Here the CDR3 DNA reads TGTGCCAGCAGCTCCGACCACGGGGGAAACACCATATATTTT.

This clonotype was found many times. The V and J genes are TRBV7-2 and TRBJ1-3, with 8 bases lining up with TRBD1. V was pared by 5 bases and J by 3 bases, with 9 bases of the junction left unmatched. CDR3 length: 16 residues. Germline V CDR1 and CDR2: SGHTA, FQGNSA. CDR3 sequence: CASSPTTGAVGNTIYF. The CDR3 DNA follows: TGTGCCAGCAGCCCAACGACAGGGGCAGTTGGAAACACCATATATTTT. Based on the CDR3 plus reference TRBV7-2 and TRBJ1-3, the full variable domain is GAGVSQSPSNKVTEKGKDVELRCDPISGHTALYWYRQSLGQGLEFLIYFQGNSAPDKSGLPSDRFSAERTGGSVSTLTIQRTQQEDSAVYLCASSPTTGAVGNTIYFGEGSWLTVV.

This clonotype was observed at least ten times. V usage is TRBV9 and J usage is TRBJ2-3, with D possibly matching TRBD2 (6 bases). Germline V gene lookup returns CDR1 SGDLS and CDR2 YYNGEE. V lost 2 bases, J lost 4 bases, and 11 bases lay in between. This CDR3 region has 14 residues. The CDR3 coding sequence is TGTGCCAGCAGCGTGGGAGGAGAGGCAGATACGCAGTATTTT. Protein sequence: CASSVGGEADTQYF.

This clonotype was observed many times. The chain employs TRBV5-5 and TRBJ2-3, with unresolved D. This CDR3 is 13 amino acids long. The V end was cut by 4 bases, the J end by 9 bases, with 15 bases between. The germline CDR1 and CDR2 sequences are SGHKS and YYEKEE (reference sequence). The CDR3 loop reads CASSRDSSRTQYF. CDR3 in DNA: TGTGCCAGCAGCCGAGACTCGAGTCGGACGCAGTATTTT.

This clonotype was found many times. This sequence joins TRBV10-1 and TRBJ1-6, with a tentative D call TRBD1 (5 bases). There are 13 residues in the CDR3. Germline values: CDR1 WNHNN, CDR2 SYGVQD (reference sequence). V was trimmed by 2 bases and J by 7 bases, leaving 6 bases between them. The DNA for the CDR3 is TGCGCCAGCAGTGAGGCAGGGAATTCACCCCTCCACTTT. It encodes CASSEAGNSPLHF.

This clonotype was found many times. The V call is TRBV29-1, the J call TRBJ2-3; TRBD2 agrees at 10 bases. V gave up 4 bases and J gave up 4 bases; unmatched junction bases: 5. The germline V gene has CDR1 SQVTM and CDR2 ANQGSEA. CDR3 length: 14 residues. For the CDR3, the DNA is TGCAGCGTTGGGGCTAGCGGGGGCTCAGATACGCAGTATTTT. Protein: CSVGASGGSDTQYF.

This clonotype was seen many times. The rearrangement uses TRBV6-1 and TRBJ2-7; 9 nucleotides agree with TRBD1. V lost 7 bases to trimming and J lost 5 bases; unmatched junction nucleotides: 9. Per germline, CDR1 MNHNS and CDR2 SASEGT. CDR3 size: 14 residues. The CDR3 coding sequence is TGTGCCAGCAAGCCGGGACAGGGTTGGGACGAGCAGTACTTC. Translating gives CASKPGQGWDEQYF.

In regard to this clonotype: This clone may be a read error of a much larger clone one base away. V and J are TRBV12-3 or TRBV12-4 and TRBJ1-2; the match to TRBD1 covers 8 bases. This CDR3 is built from 13 residues. This CDR3 is CASSTGGFGGYAF. CDR3 coding DNA: TGTGCCAGCAGTACAGGGGGATTCGGGGGCTACGCCTTC.

There are many counts of this clonotype. The rearrangement links TRBV12-3 or TRBV12-4 to TRBJ1-2, with D perhaps matching TRBD1 (5 bases). V lost 7 bases and J lost 1, with 13 bases in between. The CDR3 runs 14 residues. As DNA, the CDR3 is TGTGCCAGCAAGGTGTGGGGCGGTAACTATGGCTACACCTTC. Amino acids: CASKVWGGNYGYTF.